This T cell receptor beta chain was captured by sequencing in a study of shared clonotypes between healthy human individuals. Each sorted subset replicate got 200 ng genomic DNA, 30,000 or so genomes. Clones were read by immunoSEQ multiplex PCR, and TCRdb kept only the in-frame ones, dropping some. The sample shows 550,000 to 850,000 clones, 72% of them seen only once. Trimming removed 2 bases from V and 5 bases from J, with 6 bases in between. CDR1 and CDR2 from the germline V gene are SGHTA and FQGNSA. The CDR3 is 13 amino acids. V usage is TRBV7-2 and J usage is TRBJ2-2; no clear D gene. The sample comprised memory CD4+ T cells sorted from blood. Documented subset: CD45RA-negative fraction. The receptor's source is a young woman in good health. The CDR3: CASSLPATGELFF. CDR3 nucleotides: TGTGCCAGCAGCTTACCGGCGACCGGGGAGCTGTTTTTT. Using reference TRBV7-2 and TRBJ2-2 for the parts outside the CDR3, the full variable domain is GAGVSQSPSNKVTEKGKDVELRCDPISGHTALYWYRQSLGQGLEFLIYFQGNSAPDKSGLPSDRFSAERTGGSVSTLTIQRTQQEDSAVYLCASSLPATGELFFGEGSRLTVL.